One and the same sample provided the 24 T cell receptor beta chains below, sequenced in a study of control samples from healthy donors and cancer patients (dated by TCRdb to the early 2020s). Receptors were amplified or captured by the immunoSEQ multiplex PCR assay. Sourced from immuneACCESS, this table was stored by TCRdb with only in-frame sequences that have V and J called. A share of the clones is absent; for the studies checked, an unresolved V gene accounts for under half, and the remainder has no known explanation. Recorded for this sample are about 120,000 clones; around nine tenths of them occurred a single time. The ten largest account for 12% of the sample. The sequenced sample was blood. Receptors originate from a young man in good health.

This chain uses TRBV5-4 with TRBJ1-3; D uncertain. Trimming pared 0 bases from V and 0 bases from J, leaving 7 bases between. Germline CDR1 is SGHNT and CDR2 is YYREEE (reference sequence). The CDR3 consists of 15 residues. This CDR3 reads CASSLGGISGNTIYF. The CDR3 region has the DNA TGTGCCAGCAGCTTGGGTGGTATCTCTGGAAACACCATATATTTT.

The chain combines TRBV10-2 with TRBJ2-3; the D gene is possibly TRBD2 (5 bases). CDR3 size: 17 residues. V lost 1 base to trimming and J lost 3 bases, with 17 bases between them. The germline V gene has CDR1 WSHSY and CDR2 SAAADI. CDR3 DNA: TGCGCCAGCAGTGAGTGGAGTAGCTCTCGGAGGACAGATACGCAGTATTTT. Its translation is CASSEWSSSRRTDTQYF.

The chain has TRBV2 and TRBJ1-3, with D possibly matching TRBD1 (6 bases). V was cut by 6 bases and J by 1 base, with 13 bases left in between. The CDR3 runs to 15 residues. Per the germline V gene, CDR1 is SNHLY and CDR2 is FYNNEI. As DNA, the CDR3 is TGTGCCAGCAGGTTGGCACAGGGATCTGGAAACACCATATATTTT. Amino acids: CASRLAQGSGNTIYF. Drawing the rest from reference TRBV2 and TRBJ1-3, the complete variable domain is EPEVTQTPSHQVTQMGQEVILRCVPISNHLYFYWYRQILGQKVEFLVSFYNNEISEKSEIFDDQFSVERPDGSNFTLKIRSTKLEDSAMYFCASRLAQGSGNTIYFGEGSWLTVV.

This sequence joins TRBV30 and TRBJ1-5; tentatively, D is TRBD1 (5 bases). The CDR3 loop spans 16 amino acids. V was clipped by 0 bases and J by 2 bases, with 14 bases between them. Germline values: CDR1 GTSNPN, CDR2 SVGIG (reference sequence). DNA of the CDR3: TGTGCCTGGAGTGTACTAGGGGCCTGCGGCAATCAGCCCCAGCATTTT. Amino acids: CAWSVLGACGNQPQHF.

The J gene is TRBJ1-2, the V gene TRBV3-1 (or the pseudogene TRBV3-2), with TRBD1 as a possible D gene (6 bases). With 6 bases removed from V and 2 bases from J, the gap between germline ends came to 19 bases. Germline V gene sequence: CDR1 LGHDT, CDR2 YNNKEL (reference sequence). This CDR3 is built from 16 residues. CDR3 sequence (DNA): TGTGCCAGCAGTCCCTCCTACGCGGGGGCCAACTATGGCTACACCTTC. It translates to CASSPSYAGANYGYTF.

The genes are TRBV2 and TRBJ1-5; D perhaps matches TRBD1 (5 bases). The V and J ends lost 4 bases and 5 bases respectively, with 9 bases between them. Germline V CDR1 and CDR2: SNHLY, FYNNEI. This CDR3 comprises 13 residues. This CDR3 reads CASSVQVHQPQHF. The DNA for the CDR3 is TGTGCCAGCAGTGTACAGGTTCATCAGCCCCAGCATTTT.

J is TRBJ1-2 and V is TRBV12-3 or TRBV12-4; D is ambiguous. The CDR3 has 12 residues. Trimming shortened V by 5 bases and J by 2 bases, and 6 bases separated the two germline ends. The CDR3 DNA sequence: TGTGCCAGCAGTCCTACAAACTATGGCTACACCTTC. Encoded protein: CASSPTNYGYTF.

The rearrangement links TRBV10-3 to TRBJ1-2; tentative D call: TRBD1 (5 bases). This CDR3 has 13 amino acids. V dropped 0 bases and J dropped 7 bases, with 9 bases sitting between them. Germline CDR1 and CDR2: ENHRY and SYGVKD. This CDR3 is CAISESGESGYTF. In DNA, the CDR3 is TGTGCCATCAGTGAGTCAGGGGAGAGTGGCTACACCTTC.

DNA for the CDR3: TGCAGCGTTGATCCCCAATGGAACCAAGAGACCCAGTACTTC. Amino acids: CSVDPQWNQETQYF. The V call is TRBV29-1, the J call TRBJ2-5; unclear D gene. Germline-derived CDR1 and CDR2 are SQVTM and ANQGSEA. The V and J ends lost 3 bases and 0 bases respectively, with 11 bases between them. The CDR3 sequence is 14 residues long.

The chain uses TRBV29-1 and TRBJ2-2; D remains unclear. The CDR3 extends over 10 amino acids. CDR1 is SQVTM and CDR2 is ANQGSEA in the germline V gene. Trimming took 6 bases from V and 3 from J, leaving 2 bases between them. The CDR3 DNA sequence: TGCAGCGTGGACACCGGGGAGCTGTTTTTT. Protein product: CSVDTGELFF.

This clone appeared a few times. This chain connects TRBV6-5 to TRBJ2-7; a possible D gene is TRBD2 (5 bases). Germline V gene lookup returns CDR1 MNHEY and CDR2 SVGAGI. Between the trimmed V and J ends, which lost 2 bases and 4 bases, there was a span of 15 bases. The CDR3 length is 15 residues. For the CDR3, the DNA is TGTGCCAGCAGTTACGTCGCGGGCTCTGGGTACGAGCAGTACTTC. Protein product: CASSYVAGSGYEQYF.

The J gene is TRBJ2-7, the V gene TRBV6-5; the D gene is possibly TRBD2 (6 bases). The germline V and J ends were trimmed by 0 bases and 6 bases, with 15 bases remaining between them. Germline V gene data show CDR1 as MNHEY and CDR2 as SVGAGI. The CDR3 length is 15 residues. The CDR3 DNA sequence: TGTGCCAGCAGTTACTCGACTAGTCTTCCTTCCGAGCAGTACTTC. Translated, it gives CASSYSTSLPSEQYF.

V and J are TRBV5-1 and TRBJ1-4, with D tentatively TRBD1 (5 bases). Trimming shortened V by 6 bases and J by 0 bases, and 12 bases separated the two germline ends. The CDR3 spans 15 residues. The germline CDR1 and CDR2 sequences are SGHRS and YFSETQ. CDR3 region: CASTPGGATNEKLFF. The CDR3 DNA reads TGCGCCAGCACCCCGGGGGGAGCAACTAATGAAAAACTGTTTTTT.

This chain joins TRBV21-1 and TRBJ1-1; TRBD1 is taken as the D call from the table, unchecked against the DNA. TRBV21-1 is an annotated pseudogene. The CDR3 is made up of 15 amino acids. The DNA of the CDR3 is TGTGCCAGCAGCAAAGGGGACAGGGCAGGCACTGAAGCTTTCTTT. It yields the protein CASSKGDRAGTEAFF.

This chain uses TRBV6-6 with TRBJ2-1; 15 nucleotides match TRBD2. Per germline, CDR1 MNHNY and CDR2 SVGAGI (reference sequence). The CDR3 extends over 18 amino acids. Trimming took 5 bases from V and 8 from J; bases not matched to a gene: 13. CDR3 DNA sequence: TGTGCCAGCAGTCAATGGACTAGCGGGGGGGCCCGATTCCATGAGCAGTTCTTC. Translating it yields CASSQWTSGGARFHEQFF.

The chain joins TRBV30 to TRBJ2-3; no reliable D call. This CDR3 region has 15 residues. Trimming took off 4 bases at V and 0 bases at J, with 14 bases between the two ends. Germline V gene lookup returns CDR1 GTSNPN and CDR2 SVGIG (reference sequence). The CDR3 nucleotides read TGTGCCTGGACCGCGACCGTGCCTAGCACAGATACGCAGTATTTT. Protein product: CAWTATVPSTDTQYF.

The chain combines TRBV7-9 with TRBJ1-1, with D perhaps TRBD1 (5 bases). Germline values: CDR1 SEHNR, CDR2 FQNEAQ (reference sequence). V dropped 1 base and J dropped 4 bases, with 13 bases sitting between them. CDR3 size: 15 residues. The CDR3 DNA sequence: TGTGCCAGCAGCTTAGATGGGGGGAAAGTCACTGAAGCTTTCTTT. Its protein is CASSLDGGKVTEAFF.

The CDR3 sequence is CASSSGTGIQETQYF. DNA of the CDR3: TGTGCCAGCAGCTCCGGGACAGGTATTCAAGAGACCCAGTACTTC. The chain carries TRBV5-5 and TRBJ2-5; 8 nucleotides agree with TRBD1. Germline V lookup: CDR1 SGHKS, CDR2 YYEKEE (reference sequence). Trimming took 3 bases from V and 2 from J; bases not matched to a gene: 6. This CDR3 contains 15 residues. Full variable domain (remainder filled in from reference TRBV5-5 and TRBJ2-5): DAGVTQSPTHLIKTRGQQVTLRCSPISGHKSVSWYQQVLGQGPQFIFQYYEKEERGRGNFPDRFSARQFPNYSSELNVNALLLGDSALYLCASSSGTGIQETQYFGPGTRLLVL.

This chain uses TRBV5-8 with TRBJ1-5; 8 positions agree with TRBD1. With V trimmed by 4 bases and J by 2 bases, 2 bases remained unmatched. Germline lookup yields CDR1 SGHTS and CDR2 YDEGEE. The CDR3 runs to 14 residues. The CDR3 DNA reads TGTGCCAGCAGCGTGGACAGGGGCAATCAGCCCCAGCATTTT. This sequence encodes CASSVDRGNQPQHF.

The V and J genes are TRBV6-5 and TRBJ2-3; D possibly matches TRBD1 or TRBD2 (5 bases each). CDR3 size: 13 residues. Germline V gene data show CDR1 as MNHEY and CDR2 as SVGAGI. V gave up 2 bases and J gave up 4 bases, with 7 bases separating them. The CDR3 DNA follows: TGTGCCAGCAGTTACGGGGGTGCAGATACGCAGTATTTT. This sequence encodes CASSYGGADTQYF.

The J gene is TRBJ1-5, the V gene TRBV12-3 or TRBV12-4; 7 nucleotides agree with TRBD1. J gave up 6 bases and V 6 bases, and 5 bases lay outside the gene matches. CDR3 length: 13 amino acids. This CDR3 is CASSPGGSQPQHF. The CDR3 DNA sequence: TGTGCCAGCAGCCCAGGGGGAAGTCAGCCCCAGCATTTT.

As concerns this clone: The sample holds other DNA sequences that translate to the same CDR3. V and J are TRBV19 and TRBJ2-2; 9 positions agree with TRBD2. The CDR3 is 16 residues long. V shed 4 bases, J shed 0 bases, and the junction held 3 bases outside the gene matches. Germline CDR1 reads LNHDA; CDR2 reads SQIVND (reference sequence). CDR3 amino acids: CASSRLAGSNTGELFF. In DNA form, the CDR3 reads TGTGCCAGTAGTAGGCTAGCGGGGTCGAACACCGGGGAGCTGTTTTTT.

J is TRBJ2-3 and V is TRBV24-1; perhaps D is TRBD1 or TRBD2 (6 bases each). The CDR3 runs 14 residues. CDR1 and CDR2 (germline): KGHDR, SFDVKD. The germline V and J ends were trimmed by 9 bases and 7 bases, with 19 bases remaining between them. The CDR3 loop reads CATGSGTGAYTQYF. The CDR3 nucleotides are TGTGCCACCGGGTCCGGGACGGGGGCCTATACGCAGTATTTT.

V is TRBV10-1 and J is TRBJ2-5; no reliable D call. Germline values: CDR1 WNHNN, CDR2 SYGVQD (reference sequence). The CDR3 runs 12 residues. The germline V and J ends were trimmed by 2 bases and 5 bases, with 6 bases remaining between them. Here the CDR3 reads CASSEIGETQYF. The CDR3 DNA follows: TGCGCCAGCAGTGAGATCGGCGAGACCCAGTACTTC.